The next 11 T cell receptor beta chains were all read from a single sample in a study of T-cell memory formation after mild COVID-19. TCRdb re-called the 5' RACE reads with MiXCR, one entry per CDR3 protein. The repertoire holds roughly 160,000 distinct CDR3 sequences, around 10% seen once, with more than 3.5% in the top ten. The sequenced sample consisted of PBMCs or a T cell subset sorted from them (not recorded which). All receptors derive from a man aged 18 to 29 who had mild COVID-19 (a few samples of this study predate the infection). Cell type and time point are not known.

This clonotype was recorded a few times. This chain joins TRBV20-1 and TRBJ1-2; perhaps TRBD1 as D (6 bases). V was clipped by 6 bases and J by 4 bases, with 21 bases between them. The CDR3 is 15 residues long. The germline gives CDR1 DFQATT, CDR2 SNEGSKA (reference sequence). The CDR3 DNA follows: TGCAGTGCGCCTACAGGGATCACTGCTAGCTATGGCTACACCTTC. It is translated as CSAPTGITASYGYTF.

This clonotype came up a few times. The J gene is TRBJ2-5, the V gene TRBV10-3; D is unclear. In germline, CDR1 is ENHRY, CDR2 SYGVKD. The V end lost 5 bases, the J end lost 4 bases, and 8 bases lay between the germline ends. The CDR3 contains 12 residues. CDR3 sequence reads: CAISSRAETQYF. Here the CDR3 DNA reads TGTGCCATCAGTTCTAGGGCAGAGACCCAGTACTTC.

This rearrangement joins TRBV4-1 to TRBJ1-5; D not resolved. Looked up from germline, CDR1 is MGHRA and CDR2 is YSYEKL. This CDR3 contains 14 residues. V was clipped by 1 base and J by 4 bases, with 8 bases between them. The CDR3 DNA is TGCGCCAGCAGCCAAGGTCAGGATAATCAGCCCCAGCATTTT. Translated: CASSQGQDNQPQHF.

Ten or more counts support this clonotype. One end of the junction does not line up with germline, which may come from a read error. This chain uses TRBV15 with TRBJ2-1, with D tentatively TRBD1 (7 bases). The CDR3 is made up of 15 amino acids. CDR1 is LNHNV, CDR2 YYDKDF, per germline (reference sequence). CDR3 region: CATSTAGQSFNEQFF. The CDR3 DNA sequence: TGTGCCACCAGCACTGCGGGACAGTCCTTCAATGAGCAGTTCTTC.

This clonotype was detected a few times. The CDR3 protein is CASSPPARGETQYF. The CDR3 nucleotides read TGTGCCAGCTCACCACCCGCCAGGGGAGAGACCCAGTACTTC. The chain is built from TRBV18 and TRBJ2-5, with D possibly being TRBD1 (6 bases). The CDR3 is 14 amino acids. The germline CDR1 and CDR2 sequences are KGHSH and LQKENI. V was pared by 0 bases and J by 4 bases, with 9 bases between.

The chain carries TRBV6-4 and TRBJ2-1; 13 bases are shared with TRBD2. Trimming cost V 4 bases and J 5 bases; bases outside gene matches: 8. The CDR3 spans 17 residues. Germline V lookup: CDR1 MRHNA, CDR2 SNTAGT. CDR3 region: CASSAETSGGQNNEQFF. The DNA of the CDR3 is TGTGCCAGCAGTGCCGAGACTAGCGGGGGGCAAAACAATGAGCAGTTCTTC.

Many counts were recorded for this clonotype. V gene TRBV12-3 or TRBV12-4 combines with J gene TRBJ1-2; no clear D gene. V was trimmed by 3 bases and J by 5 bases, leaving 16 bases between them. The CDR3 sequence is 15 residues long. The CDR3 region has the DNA TGTGCCAGCAGTTTCAGCGCGGGCGGAAATTATGGCTACACCTTC. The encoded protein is CASSFSAGGNYGYTF.

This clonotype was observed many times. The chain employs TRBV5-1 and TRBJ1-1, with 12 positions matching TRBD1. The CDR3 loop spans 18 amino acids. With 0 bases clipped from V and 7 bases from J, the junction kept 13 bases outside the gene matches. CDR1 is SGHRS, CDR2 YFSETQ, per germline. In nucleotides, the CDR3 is TGCGCCAGCAGCTTGGCACCCGGGACAGGGGGCTATGGTGGTGAAGCTTTCTTT. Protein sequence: CASSLAPGTGGYGGEAFF.

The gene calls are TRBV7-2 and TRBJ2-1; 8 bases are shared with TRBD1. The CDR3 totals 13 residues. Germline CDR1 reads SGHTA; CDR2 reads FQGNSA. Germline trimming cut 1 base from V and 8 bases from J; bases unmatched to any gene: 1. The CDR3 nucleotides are TGTGCCAGCAGCTTAGTGGACAGGGATGAGCAGTTCTTC. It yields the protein CASSLVDRDEQFF. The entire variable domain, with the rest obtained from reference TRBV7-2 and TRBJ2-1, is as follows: GAGVSQSPSNKVTEKGKDVELRCDPISGHTALYWYRQSLGQGLEFLIYFQGNSAPDKSGLPSDRFSAERTGGSVSTLTIQRTQQEDSAVYLCASSLVDRDEQFFGPGTRLTVL.

The CDR3 bases are TGTGCCAGCAGTCGACCGGGACAGGGGATGGGGCAGCCCCAGCATTTT. Its translation: CASSRPGQGMGQPQHF. The V call is TRBV2, the J call TRBJ1-5, with 10 bases lining up with TRBD1. Germline CDR1 reads SNHLY; CDR2 reads FYNNEI. This CDR3 is 16 amino acids long. V was pared by 5 bases and J by 7 bases, with 11 bases of the junction left unmatched.

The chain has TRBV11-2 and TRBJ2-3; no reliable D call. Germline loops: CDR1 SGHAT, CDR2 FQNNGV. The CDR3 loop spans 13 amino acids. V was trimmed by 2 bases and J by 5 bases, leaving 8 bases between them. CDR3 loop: CASSLTLQDTQYF. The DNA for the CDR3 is TGTGCCAGCAGCTTAACCTTACAAGATACGCAGTATTTT.